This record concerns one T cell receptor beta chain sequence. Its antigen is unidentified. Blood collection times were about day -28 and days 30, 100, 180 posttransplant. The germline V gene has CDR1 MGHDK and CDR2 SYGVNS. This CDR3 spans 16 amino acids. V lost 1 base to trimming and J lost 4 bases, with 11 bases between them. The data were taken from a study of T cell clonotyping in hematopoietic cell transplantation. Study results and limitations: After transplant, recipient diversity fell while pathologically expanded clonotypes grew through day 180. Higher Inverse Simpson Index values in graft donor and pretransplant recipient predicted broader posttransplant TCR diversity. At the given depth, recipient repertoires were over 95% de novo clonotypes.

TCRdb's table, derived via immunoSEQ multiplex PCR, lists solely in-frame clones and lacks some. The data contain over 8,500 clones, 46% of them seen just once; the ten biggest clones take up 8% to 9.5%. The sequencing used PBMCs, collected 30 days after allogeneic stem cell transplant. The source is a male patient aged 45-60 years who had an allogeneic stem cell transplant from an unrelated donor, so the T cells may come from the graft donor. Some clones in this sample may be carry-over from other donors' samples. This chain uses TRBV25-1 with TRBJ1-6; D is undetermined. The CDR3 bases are TGTGCCAGCAGTGAATTACGCCAGAGTTATAATTCACCCCTCCACTTT. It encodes CASSELRQSYNSPLHF.